This T cell receptor (beta chain) was captured in a study of blood T cell repertoires in COVID-19. The table came from immunoSEQ multiplex PCR; TCRdb's copy has only in-frame clones and leaves some out. The table shows around 150,000 clones, with about 82% occurring only once. Across under 25 US areas, participants ranged in age from about 18 to 89 years. Among Cohort 3 donors, those recovered had two negative PCRs, clearance, or symptom resolution. Losses at the gene ends were 4 bases for V and 5 bases for J; bases not matched to a gene: 3. This CDR3 region has 14 residues. Germline V CDR1 and CDR2: SGHNT, YYREEE (reference sequence).

This clonotype was sampled from a middle-aged woman who had recovered from COVID-19. The source material was PBMCs or T cells enriched from blood (not recorded which). V gene TRBV5-4 combines with J gene TRBJ1-4; TRBD1 matches at 9 bases. The CDR3 region has the DNA TGTGCCAGCAGCCAGACAGGGGGAAATGAAAAACTGTTTTTT. Residues: CASSQTGGNEKLFF. Supplemented by reference TRBV5-4 and TRBJ1-4, the full variable domain reads ETGVTQSPTHLIKTRGQQVTLRCSSQSGHNTVSWYQQALGQGPQFIFQYYREEENGRGNFPPRFSGLQFPNYSSELNVNALELDDSALYLCASSQTGGNEKLFFGSGTQLSVL.